The present T cell receptor beta chain was sequenced within a study of cytomegalovirus exposure and HLA in healthy donors. The donors were part of the validation cohort, which consisted of 120 subjects and was separate from the first cohort of 666 subjects. Germline V gene data show CDR1 as SGHTS and CDR2 as YDEGEE. With V trimmed by 4 bases and J by 1 base, 14 bases remained unmatched. The CDR3 is made up of 17 amino acids. Assay: immunoSEQ multiplex PCR; the TCRdb copy retains only in-frame clones and omits some. The sample consists of more than 95,000 clones, 85% to 90% of them appearing once. About this clone itself: Its antigen is as yet unknown.

Whole-study findings and limits: The CMV antigen specificity of a few CMV-associated chains was confirmed through in vitro analysis.

The J gene is TRBJ2-7, the V gene TRBV5-8; 7 nucleotides agree with TRBD2. The receptor's source is a young woman in good health and CMV-seronegative. The sample was PBMCs. The CDR3 DNA reads as TGTGCCAGCAGCCCGAGAAGGGGTAGCGGGCGTTCCTACGAGCAGTACTTC. It codes for CASSPRRGSGRSYEQYF.